What follows are 30 T cell receptor beta chains derived from one specimen sequenced in a study of cytomegalovirus exposure and HLA in healthy donors. PCR primers comprised 60 Vbeta and 13 Jbeta primers. Sequencing was performed with immunoSEQ multiplex PCR; in TCRdb, only in-frame clones are kept and a portion is missing. This table holds under 150,000 clones, around 77% found once. Specimen: PBMCs. Receptor source: a man aged 50-60 years in good health and CMV-seronegative.

This clone was observed a handful of times. This sequence joins TRBV28 and TRBJ2-4; unclear D gene. CDR3 length equals 15 residues. The V gene's germline CDR1 is MDHEN and CDR2 SYDVKM. Between the trimmed V and J ends, which lost 4 bases and 0 bases, there was a span of 10 bases. The DNA of the CDR3 is TGTGCCAGCAGTTCAACAGAACTAGCCAAAAACATTCAGTACTTC. Encoded protein: CASSSTELAKNIQYF.

This chain joins TRBV25-1 and TRBJ2-2, with TRBD1 matching 9 bases. Trimming at V came to 1 base and at J to 5 bases, leaving 8 bases not matched to a gene. This CDR3 has 17 amino acids. The germline CDR1 and CDR2 sequences are MGHDK and SYGVNS. Here the CDR3 reads CASSESSPGTGTGELFF. The CDR3 DNA follows: TGTGCCAGCAGTGAATCCAGTCCCGGGACAGGGACCGGGGAGCTGTTTTTT.

This clone was recorded once. V gene TRBV15 combines with J gene TRBJ2-7; TRBD1 matches at 9 bases. This CDR3 region has 14 residues. After removal of 4 bases from V and 4 bases from J, the junction contained 5 bases not matched to a gene. Per germline, CDR1 LNHNV and CDR2 YYDKDF (reference sequence). CDR3 loop: CATSTRQGEYEQYF. In DNA, the CDR3 is TGTGCCACCAGCACGCGACAGGGGGAATACGAGCAGTACTTC. Based on the CDR3 plus reference TRBV15 and TRBJ2-7, the full variable domain is DAMVIQNPRYQVTQFGKPVTLSCSQTLNHNVMYWYQQKSSQAPKLLFHYYDKDFNNEADTPDNFQSRRPNTSFCFLDIRSPGLGDTAMYLCATSTRQGEYEQYFGPGTRLTVT.

CDR3 bases: TGTGCCAGCTCAGCACGACAGGGGGGTAACTATGGCTACACCTTC. Encoded protein: CASSARQGGNYGYTF. The chain joins TRBV18 to TRBJ1-2; 9 bases agree with TRBD1. CDR1 and CDR2 (germline): KGHSH, LQKENI. The junction had 5 bases not matched to a gene; V was cut back by 5 bases and J by 1 base. The length of the CDR3 is 15 residues.

The chain has TRBV19 and TRBJ2-1, with TRBD2 identical over 9 bases. The CDR3 consists of 16 residues. Germline values: CDR1 LNHDA, CDR2 SQIVND (reference sequence). J gave up 8 bases and V 4 bases, and 12 bases lay outside the gene matches. CDR3 sequence: CASSSRAREGLDEQFF. The CDR3 DNA follows: TGTGCCAGTAGTAGCCGAGCGCGGGAGGGCCTCGATGAGCAGTTCTTC.

CDR3 nucleotide sequence: TGTGCCAGCAGACACATCACTAGCTTAGACGAGCAGTACTTC. It codes for CASRHITSLDEQYF. This rearrangement joins TRBV11-2 to TRBJ2-7; D may be TRBD2 (6 bases). Trimming pared 6 bases from V and 5 bases from J, leaving 17 bases between. This CDR3 comprises 14 residues. Germline V lookup: CDR1 SGHAT, CDR2 FQNNGV.

The V call is TRBV27, the J call TRBJ2-5, with D possibly being TRBD1 (5 bases). Germline lookup yields CDR1 MNHEY and CDR2 SMNVEV (reference sequence). This CDR3 region has 14 residues. Trimming pared 5 bases from V and 1 base from J, leaving 11 bases between. The CDR3 loop is CASSHDSIQETQYF. The CDR3 region has the DNA TGTGCCAGCAGTCACGACAGCATCCAAGAGACCCAGTACTTC.

V is TRBV15 and J is TRBJ2-5, with 8 bases identical to TRBD1. Germline V gene data show CDR1 as LNHNV and CDR2 as YYDKDF (reference sequence). The V gene end was trimmed by 4 bases and the J gene end by 0 bases; junction bases not matched to a gene: 7. This CDR3 has 16 amino acids. The CDR3 loop is CATSIGQGRNQETQYF. In DNA form, the CDR3 reads TGTGCCACCAGCATAGGACAGGGTAGGAACCAAGAGACCCAGTACTTC.

The chain joins TRBV6-6 to TRBJ2-7; weak D call: TRBD2 (6 bases). CDR1 and CDR2 from the germline V gene are MNHNY and SVGAGI (reference sequence). The CDR3 has 15 amino acids. The V end was cut by 5 bases, the J end by 0 bases, with 14 bases between. The CDR3 nucleotides are TGTGCCAGCAGTCTCCTAGCGCAGAGCTCCTACGAGCAGTACTTC. This encodes CASSLLAQSSYEQYF.

The CDR3 DNA reads TGTGCCAGCAGCTTAGTTCCCCGAGAAAACTATGGCTACACCTTC. Translated: CASSLVPRENYGYTF. The rearrangement joins TRBV7-9 to TRBJ1-2; D ambiguous. V lost 1 base to trimming and J lost 2 bases, with 11 bases between them. The CDR3 contains 15 residues. CDR1 and CDR2 (germline): SEHNR, FQNEAQ (reference sequence).

V is TRBV28 and J is TRBJ2-1; 7 bases map to TRBD2. The CDR3 consists of 15 residues. V shed 6 bases, J shed 2 bases, and the junction held 7 bases outside the gene matches. In germline, CDR1 is MDHEN, CDR2 SYDVKM. In nucleotides, the CDR3 is TGTGCCAGCAGCCACGGGGGGAGGGCCTACAATGAGCAGTTCTTC. Amino acids: CASSHGGRAYNEQFF.

This clone was counted only a few times. The chain couples TRBV5-1 to TRBJ2-7, with 9 nucleotides matching TRBD2. Per germline, CDR1 SGHRS and CDR2 YFSETQ. The CDR3 covers 15 residues. The ends lost 4 bases at V and 0 bases at J; junction bases unmatched: 5. CDR3 DNA: TGCGCCAGCAGCCCCAGCGGGGGGAGCTCCTACGAGCAGTACTTC. This sequence encodes CASSPSGGSSYEQYF.

The chain couples TRBV5-5 to TRBJ1-1; no clear D gene. The V end lost 0 bases, the J end lost 0 bases, and 9 bases lay between the germline ends. The CDR3 length is 15 residues. Germline V gene data show CDR1 as SGHKS and CDR2 as YYEKEE (reference sequence). The CDR3 nucleotides read TGTGCCAGCAGCTTGGCTGAGGGAGTGAACACTGAAGCTTTCTTT. It yields the protein CASSLAEGVNTEAFF. Combining the CDR3 with reference TRBV5-5 and TRBJ1-1 gives the whole variable domain DAGVTQSPTHLIKTRGQQVTLRCSPISGHKSVSWYQQVLGQGPQFIFQYYEKEERGRGNFPDRFSARQFPNYSSELNVNALLLGDSALYLCASSLAEGVNTEAFFGQGTRLTVV.

This chain joins TRBV5-1 and TRBJ1-1; D remains unclear. This CDR3 spans 14 amino acids. Germline CDR1 SGHRS, CDR2 YFSETQ. V was shortened by 6 bases and J by 1 base, with 13 bases between the two germline ends. In DNA form, the CDR3 reads TGCGCCAGCATCGCGTCCCCCCCGAACACTGAAGCTTTCTTT. Translated, it gives CASIASPPNTEAFF.

Concerning this clone itself: The junction differs from germline at one of its ends, possibly a read error. The chain uses TRBV28 and TRBJ2-3; 7 bases are a match to TRBD1. CDR1 and CDR2 (germline): MDHEN, SYDVKM. The CDR3 totals 13 residues. CDR3 sequence (DNA): TGTGCCAGCAGTTCTCCTGGGACAGCTACGCAGTATTTT. Protein product: CASSSPGTATQYF.

This chain connects TRBV7-8 to TRBJ2-5; the D is unclear. The CDR3 extends over 11 amino acids. Germline lookup yields CDR1 SGHVS and CDR2 FQNEAQ. V was cut by 8 bases and J by 1 base, with 5 bases left in between. CDR3 in amino acids: CASRIQETQYF. In DNA form, the CDR3 reads TGTGCCAGCCGTATCCAAGAGACCCAGTACTTC.

This rearrangement joins TRBV6-6 to TRBJ2-5; 8 nucleotides agree with TRBD2. The end of the DNA fits TRBJ2-7 better, so the J call may be wrong. CDR1 and CDR2 (germline): MNHNY, SVGAGI (reference sequence). The CDR3 contains 14 residues. The CDR3 nucleotides are TGTGCCAGCAGGCCCGGGACTAGTTATTACGAGCAGTACTTC. This encodes CASRPGTSYYEQYF.

This chain connects TRBV11-2 to TRBJ2-1, with a weak D call TRBD2 (6 bases). The CDR3 spans 16 residues. V lost 5 bases and J lost 2, with 16 bases in between. Per the germline V gene, CDR1 is SGHAT and CDR2 is FQNNGV. This CDR3 reads CASSLKGRGTYNEQFF. DNA of the CDR3: TGTGCCAGCAGCCTCAAGGGGCGGGGAACCTACAATGAGCAGTTCTTC.

The rearrangement links TRBV19 to TRBJ2-7, with 7 bases identical to TRBD2. The CDR3 extends over 14 amino acids. Unmatched junction bases numbered 4, after V lost 5 bases and J lost 0 bases. In germline, CDR1 is LNHDA, CDR2 SQIVND (reference sequence). The chain's CDR3 is CASSFRDYSYEQYF. The CDR3 DNA follows: TGTGCCAGTAGTTTTCGGGACTACTCCTACGAGCAGTACTTC. Based on the CDR3 plus reference TRBV19 and TRBJ2-7, the full variable domain is DGGITQSPKYLFRKEGQNVTLSCEQNLNHDAMYWYRQDPGQGLRLIYYSQIVNDFQKGDIAEGYSVSREKKESFPLTVTSAQKNPTAFYLCASSFRDYSYEQYFGPGTRLTVT.

The V and J genes are TRBV28 and TRBJ2-7; 8 nucleotides line up with TRBD1. Per the germline V gene, CDR1 is MDHEN and CDR2 is SYDVKM. The V and J ends lost 9 bases and 6 bases, in that order; junction bases with no gene match: 13. CDR3 length: 14 amino acids. Here the CDR3 reads CASTGGDRTREQYF. In nucleotides, the CDR3 is TGTGCCAGTACCGGAGGGGACAGGACACGCGAGCAGTACTTC.

CDR3 nucleotides: TGTGCCAGCAGCCCAACTAGCGGGACGAACACCGGGGAGCTGTTTTTT. This gives the protein CASSPTSGTNTGELFF. The chain is built from TRBV11-2 and TRBJ2-2; 10 positions match TRBD2. Germline V lookup: CDR1 SGHAT, CDR2 FQNNGV. Trimming at V came to 5 bases and at J to 0 bases, leaving 3 bases not matched to a gene. The CDR3 is made up of 16 amino acids.

J is TRBJ1-5 and V is TRBV27; 7 positions match TRBD1. V dropped 5 bases and J dropped 5; count of bases not matched to a gene: 12. The CDR3 length is 16 residues. Germline V gene data show CDR1 as MNHEY and CDR2 as SMNVEV (reference sequence). CDR3: CASSHLRDRRYQPQHF. The DNA of the CDR3 is TGTGCCAGCAGTCACCTCCGGGACAGAAGATATCAGCCCCAGCATTTT.

The chain carries TRBV6-6 and TRBJ2-5; 7 bases map to TRBD1. The germline CDR1 and CDR2 sequences are MNHNY and SVGAGI (reference sequence). Losses at the gene ends were 5 bases for V and 0 bases for J; bases not matched to a gene: 6. This CDR3 has 15 amino acids. CDR3: CASSRGPPNQETQYF. The CDR3 coding sequence is TGTGCCAGCAGTAGGGGGCCCCCCAACCAAGAGACCCAGTACTTC.

The V and J genes are TRBV6-1 and TRBJ1-5, with 10 bases aligning to TRBD1. Germline V gene data show CDR1 as MNHNS and CDR2 as SASEGT. The V and J ends lost 11 bases and 4 bases, in that order; junction bases with no gene match: 5. The CDR3 totals 13 residues. CDR3 sequence reads: CAGGQGENQPQHF. As DNA, the CDR3 is TGTGCCGGAGGACAGGGGGAGAATCAGCCCCAGCATTTT.

V usage is TRBV19 and J usage is TRBJ2-5; weak D call: TRBD1 (5 bases). Between the trimmed V and J ends, which lost 4 bases and 5 bases, there was a span of 11 bases. The CDR3 length is 13 residues. CDR1 is LNHDA and CDR2 is SQIVND in the germline V gene (reference sequence). The CDR3 DNA reads TGTGCCAGTAGTAAGACAGAAGGCGAGACCCAGTACTTC. Its protein is CASSKTEGETQYF.

In its sample, this clone was seen a few times. This chain joins TRBV6-1 and TRBJ2-7; the D gene is possibly TRBD1 (5 bases). In germline, CDR1 is MNHNS, CDR2 SASEGT. The V end lost 6 bases, the J end lost 2 bases, and 14 bases lay between the germline ends. The CDR3 has 14 amino acids. CDR3 protein: CASRERGRTYEQYF. CDR3 nucleotides: TGTGCCAGCAGAGAAAGGGGTCGCACCTACGAGCAGTACTTC.

The rearrangement uses TRBV25-1 and TRBJ2-1; D is uncertain. Germline CDR1 and CDR2: MGHDK and SYGVNS. V was cut by 3 bases and J by 9 bases, with 6 bases left in between. There are 11 residues in the CDR3. CDR3 DNA sequence: TGTGCCAGCAGTGACAGTGGTGAGCAGTTCTTC. Translation: CASSDSGEQFF.

This chain connects TRBV27 to TRBJ2-5, with D unclear. The J call may be wrong; the DNA end is better matched by TRBJ2-7. Germline V lookup: CDR1 MNHEY, CDR2 SMNVEV (reference sequence). CDR3 length: 15 amino acids. The chain's CDR3 is CASSSLSPNSYEQYF. DNA of the CDR3: TGTGCCAGCAGTTCCCTAAGCCCTAACTCCTACGAGCAGTACTTC.

The V and J genes are TRBV5-4 and TRBJ2-3, with TRBD1 identical over 9 bases. This CDR3 has 12 residues. V lost 10 bases, J lost 3 bases, and 3 bases stayed unmatched. Germline V gives CDR1 SGHNT, CDR2 YYREEE (reference sequence). The CDR3 coding sequence is TGTGCCGCCGGACAGGGGACAGATACGCAGTATTTT. Amino acids: CAAGQGTDTQYF. The complete variable domain, with remaining parts taken from reference TRBV5-4 and TRBJ2-3, reads ETGVTQSPTHLIKTRGQQVTLRCSSQSGHNTVSWYQQALGQGPQFIFQYYREEENGRGNFPPRFSGLQFPNYSSELNVNALELDDSALYLCAAGQGTDTQYFGPGTRLTVL.

V and J are TRBV18 and TRBJ2-2; 9 positions agree with TRBD1. The CDR3 contains 16 residues. The J segment lost 3 bases and the V segment lost 0 bases, leaving 2 bases of the junction unmatched. CDR1 is KGHSH, CDR2 LQKENI, per germline. The DNA for the CDR3 is TGTGCCAGCTCACCACCGGGGACAGGGTACACCGGGGAGCTGTTTTTT. It is translated as CASSPPGTGYTGELFF.